Listed below are T cell receptor beta chains from one sample, sequenced in a study of human T cells and chemical hapten exposure. A single record per CDR3 protein comes from TCRdb applying MiXCR to the RACE reads. The sample shows 150,000 to 200,000 distinct CDR3 sequences, roughly 25% of them seen only once. Here the sequenced sample was whole blood, taken in connection with sensitization to the hapten diphenylcyclopropenone (DPC). These receptors all stem from a woman between 18 and 30 years old with alopecia areata. Some clones in this sample may be carry-over from other donors' samples. Each CDR3 is given with its conserved first and last residue. The order of the fields is D gene, J gene, V gene, clone size, CDR3 length, CDR3 DNA, CDR3 protein. The D gene is left open where the match is weak. Clone size is not always given. Where it is, it says once, few, many or a class for expanded clones.

-,TRBJ2-1,TRBV7-3,-,13,TGTGCCAGCAGCCCCACGAGACAGGGCGGGATGGTCTTC,CASSPTRQGGMVF
-,TRBJ2-7,TRBV30,-,15,TGTGCCTGGAGTGTACCCCTCGGGGGCCAGGGAGAGCAGTACTTC,CAWSVPLGGQGEQYF
TRBD1,TRBJ2-7,TRBV29-1,-,12,TGCAGCGTGGAGGGACAGGGATACGAGCAGTACTTC,CSVEGQGYEQYF
-,TRBJ1-1,TRBV10-3,-,13,TGTGCCATCAGTGACGGGGGGGGCACTGAAGCTTTCTTT,CAISDGGGTEAFF
-,TRBJ2-1,TRBV7-9,-,15,TGTGCCAGCAGCCCCGGGCCCCAAGGCCGCAATGAGCAGTTCTTC,CASSPGPQGRNEQFF
-,TRBJ1-6,TRBV6-5,-,14,TGTGCCAGCAGGAACATAGGGGAGGGTTCACCCCTCCACTTT,CASRNIGEGSPLHF
TRBD1,TRBJ1-1,TRBV4-1,-,13,TGCGCCAGCACGGGACAGACTAACACTGAAGCTTTCTTT,CASTGQTNTEAFF
-,TRBJ1-4,TRBV15,few,13,TGTGCCACCAGCCGGGCGACAAATGAAAAACTGTTTTTT,CATSRATNEKLFF
-,TRBJ1-2,TRBV10-2,few,12,TGCGCCAGCAGTTCATCAGGGGATGGCTACACCTTC,CASSSSGDGYTF
TRBD2,TRBJ2-1,TRBV11-2,few,16,TGTGCCAGCAGTAAAGGACTAGCGGGAACGTACAATGAGCAGTTCTTC,CASSKGLAGTYNEQFF
-,TRBJ2-7,TRBV20-1,few,13,TGCAGTGCTCTTACGGGTGACTCCTACGAGCAGTACTTC,CSALTGDSYEQYF
-,TRBJ1-2,TRBV6-2/TRBV6-3,-,13,TGTGCCAGCAGTTACCCAGCGCCCTATGGCTACACCTTC,CASSYPAPYGYTF
TRBD2,TRBJ2-7,TRBV6-5,many,15,TGTGCCAGCAGTTACGAAGGGACTAGTCTGCGGGAGCAGTACTTC,CASSYEGTSLREQYF
-,TRBJ2-5,TRBV6-6,-,15,TGTGCCAGCAGTTGGTCCGGGGGACCACAAGAGACCCAGTACTTC,CASSWSGGPQETQYF
-,TRBJ1-2,TRBV6-2/TRBV6-3,-,17,TGTGCCAGCAGTTACGGTTTGTCGGGACGCCAGGGGTCTGGCTACACCTTC,CASSYGLSGRQGSGYTF
-,TRBJ1-1,TRBV12-3/TRBV12-4,-,12,TGTGCCAGCAGTTCCATTAACACTGAAGCTTTCTTT,CASSSINTEAFF
-,TRBJ2-4,TRBV5-1,-,14,TGCGCCAGCAGCTTGGGACAGGAGAAAAACATTCAGTACTTC,CASSLGQEKNIQYF
-,TRBJ2-6,TRBV4-3,once,20,TGCGCCAGCAGCCAGGATGCTGGGTACAGGCCGTCTCGGGGGGCCAACGTCCTGACTTTC,CASSQDAGYRPSRGANVLTF
-,TRBJ2-7,TRBV7-9,few,13,TGTGCCAGCAGCTTAGAGGGTTTCGACGAGCAGTACTTC,CASSLEGFDEQYF
TRBD1,TRBJ2-6,TRBV6-4,-,16,TGTGCCAGCAGTCCCACAGGGGTGTCTGGGGCCAACGTCCTGACTTTC,CASSPTGVSGANVLTF
TRBD2,TRBJ2-7,TRBV7-6,-,16,TGTGCCAGCAGCCGGACAACTAGCGGGGGGACCCACGAGCAGTACTTC,CASSRTTSGGTHEQYF
-,TRBJ1-3,TRBV7-2,-,15,TGTGCCAGCAGCTTTGACCGATTCTCTGGAAACACCATATATTTT,CASSFDRFSGNTIYF
-,TRBJ2-5,TRBV6-1,many,13,TGTGCCAGCAGGAGGGGGAATCAAGAGACCCAGTACTTC,CASRRGNQETQYF
-,TRBJ1-1,TRBV6-5,-,15,TGTGCCAGCAGTTACTCGTTTCTGGGTTTGTCTGAAGCTTTCTTT,CASSYSFLGLSEAFF
TRBD2,TRBJ2-1,TRBV4-1,-,13,TGCGCCAGCAGCCAAGGTAGCGGGAGGTTGCAGTTCTTC,CASSQGSGRLQFF
-,TRBJ2-7,TRBV27,-,13,TGTGCCAGCAGTTTTGTACAGGACTACGAGCAGTACTTC,CASSFVQDYEQYF
-,TRBJ1-2,TRBV11-2,few,14,TGTGCCAGCAGCAGAGGGGAGGGGAACTATGGCTACACCTTC,CASSRGEGNYGYTF
TRBD2,TRBJ2-1,TRBV7-6,few,14,TGTGCCAGCACCCCTCTAGCGGGGCGCAATGAGCAGTTCTTC,CASTPLAGRNEQFF
-,TRBJ2-7,TRBV7-9,many,12,TGTGCCAGCAGCCCGGGGGCGCGGGAGCAGTACTTC,CASSPGAREQYF
TRBD1,TRBJ2-7,TRBV29-1,-,14,TGCAGCGTTTGGGACAGGGGAAGTGTCTACGAGCAGTACTTC,CSVWDRGSVYEQYF
-,TRBJ1-1,TRBV18,few,12,TGTGCCAGCTCACTGAAGAGGGAAGAAGCTTTCTTT,CASSLKREEAFF
-,TRBJ2-7,TRBV3-1,-,15,TGTGCCAGCAGCCAAGGCTGGGACGGATCCTACGAGCAGTACTTC,CASSQGWDGSYEQYF
-,TRBJ2-5,TRBV6-2/TRBV6-3,-,11,TGTGCCAGCAGTTATGCGGAGACCCAGTACTTC,CASSYAETQYF
-,TRBJ1-1,TRBV3-1,-,17,TGTGCCAGCAGCCAAGATATCCGGACGAACCGGAACACTGAAGCTTTCTTT,CASSQDIRTNRNTEAFF
TRBD1,TRBJ2-5,TRBV29-1,few,12,TGCAGCGTTATGACAGGGGGAGAGACCCAGTACTTC,CSVMTGGETQYF
TRBD2,TRBJ2-7,TRBV20-1,many,13,TGCAGTGCCCGGAGGACTAGCGGGTCCGAGCAGTACTTC,CSARRTSGSEQYF
-,TRBJ2-5,TRBV18,few,13,TGTGCCAGCTCACCCACCCAACGGGAGACCCAGTACTTC,CASSPTQRETQYF
-,TRBJ2-1,TRBV11-1,few,14,TGTGCCAGCAGCAGAAACGGGATAACTAATGAGCAGTTCTTC,CASSRNGITNEQFF
TRBD1,TRBJ1-6,TRBV10-2,few,16,TGCGCCAGCAGTCAAGGACAGGGGAATCGAAATTCACCCCTCCACTTT,CASSQGQGNRNSPLHF
-,TRBJ2-1,TRBV23-1,-,18,TGCGCCAGCAGTCAATCGGGGTCGGTGAGAAACTCCTACAATGAGCAGTTCTTC,CASSQSGSVRNSYNEQFF
-,TRBJ2-7,TRBV20-1,few,13,TGCAGTGCCCCCCCGCGGGGAACCTACGAGCAGTACTTC,CSAPPRGTYEQYF
TRBD2,TRBJ2-1,TRBV11-1,-,19,TGTGCCAGCAGCTCTAGGGGGAGGGATAGCGGGAGGGCCATGAATGAGCAGTTCTTC,CASSSRGRDSGRAMNEQFF
-,TRBJ1-4,TRBV21-1,few,13,TGTGCCAGCACCAATCTGGCTGACGAAAAACTGTTTTTT,CASTNLADEKLFF
TRBD1,TRBJ2-2,TRBV4-1,-,15,TGCGCCAGCAGCCAAGAAGGACAGGCCACCGGGGAGCTGTTTTTT,CASSQEGQATGELFF
TRBD2,TRBJ2-1,TRBV4-2,-,16,TGTGCCAGCAGCCAAGATTCCCTAGCGGGGGGCGATGAGCAGTTCTTC,CASSQDSLAGGDEQFF
-,TRBJ1-1,TRBV6-1,few,15,TGTGCCAGCAGTCCACCGGGACGGATGGGAACTGAAGCTTTCTTT,CASSPPGRMGTEAFF
-,TRBJ1-1,TRBV20-1,few,14,TGCAGTGCTAGTGCGGAAACCAAGAACACTGAAGCTTTCTTT,CSASAETKNTEAFF